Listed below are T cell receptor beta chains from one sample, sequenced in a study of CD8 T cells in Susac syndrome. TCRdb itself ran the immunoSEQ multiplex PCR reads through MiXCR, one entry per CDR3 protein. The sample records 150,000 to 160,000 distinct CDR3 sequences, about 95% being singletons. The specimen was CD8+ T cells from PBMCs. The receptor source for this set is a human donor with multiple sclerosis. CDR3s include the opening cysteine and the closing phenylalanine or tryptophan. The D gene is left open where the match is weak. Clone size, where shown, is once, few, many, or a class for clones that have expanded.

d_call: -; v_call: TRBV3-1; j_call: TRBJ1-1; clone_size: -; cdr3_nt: TGTGCCAGCAGCCAAGGGGATCAGAACACTGAAGCTTTCTTT; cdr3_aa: CASSQGDQNTEAFF
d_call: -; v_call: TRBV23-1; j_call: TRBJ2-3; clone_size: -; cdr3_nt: TGCGCCAGCAGTCCCGGGGGGCCGAGCACAGATACGCAGTATTTT; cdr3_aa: CASSPGGPSTDTQYF
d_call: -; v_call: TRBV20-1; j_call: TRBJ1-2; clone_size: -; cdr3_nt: TGCAGTGCTAGAGCCGCCACCCACTTAGAAGGTGGCTACACCTTC; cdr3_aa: CSARAATHLEGGYTF
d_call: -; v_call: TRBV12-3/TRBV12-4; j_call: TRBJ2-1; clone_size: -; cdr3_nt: TGTGCCAGCAGTTTTCGGCCAACACCCCAATACAATGAGCAGTTCTTC; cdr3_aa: CASSFRPTPQYNEQFF
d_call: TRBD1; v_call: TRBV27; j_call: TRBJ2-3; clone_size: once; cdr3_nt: TGTGCCAGCGCAATCGGGACAGGGGGTCTGAATACGCAGTATTTT; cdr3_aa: CASAIGTGGLNTQYF
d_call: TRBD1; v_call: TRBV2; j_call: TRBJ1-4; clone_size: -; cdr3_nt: TGTGCCAGCAGCCCCCCGGGACAGAGGACGAATGAAAAACTGTTTTTT; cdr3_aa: CASSPPGQRTNEKLFF
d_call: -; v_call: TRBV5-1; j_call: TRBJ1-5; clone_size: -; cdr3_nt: TGCGCCAGCAGCTTGGGACAAGGGTCGGTGGAGCCCCAGCATTTT; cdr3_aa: CASSLGQGSVEPQHF
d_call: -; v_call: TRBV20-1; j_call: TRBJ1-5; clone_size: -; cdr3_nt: TGCAGTGCTAGGCACTATACAGGCAGGAATCAGCCCCAGCATTTT; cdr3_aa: CSARHYTGRNQPQHF
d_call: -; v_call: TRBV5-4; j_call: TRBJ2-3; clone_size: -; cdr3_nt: TGTGCCAGCGATAGACTAGACGAAGGTGGAACAGATACGCAGTATTTT; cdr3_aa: CASDRLDEGGTDTQYF
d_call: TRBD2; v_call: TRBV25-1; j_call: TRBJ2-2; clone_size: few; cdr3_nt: TGTGCCAGCAGTGAACTCAGCGGGGACCACACCGGGGAGCTGTTTTTT; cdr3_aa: CASSELSGDHTGELFF
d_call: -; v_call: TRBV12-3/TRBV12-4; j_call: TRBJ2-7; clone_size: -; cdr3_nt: TGTGCCAGCAGCCCGACCGGGTCTAGAAACTACGAGCAGTACTTC; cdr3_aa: CASSPTGSRNYEQYF
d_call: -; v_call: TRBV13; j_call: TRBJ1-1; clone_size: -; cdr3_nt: TGTGCCAGCAGCCGTCTAGGGGACACTGAAGCTTTCTTT; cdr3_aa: CASSRLGDTEAFF
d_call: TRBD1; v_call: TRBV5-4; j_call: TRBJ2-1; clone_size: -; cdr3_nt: TGTGCCAGCAGACCCGGGACAGGGGACCCGGGGGAGCAGTTCTTC; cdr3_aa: CASRPGTGDPGEQFF
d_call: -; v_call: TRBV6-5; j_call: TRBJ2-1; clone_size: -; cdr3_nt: TGTGCCAGCACCCTAAGTGTGGGAACCTACAATGAGCAGTTCTTC; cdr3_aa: CASTLSVGTYNEQFF
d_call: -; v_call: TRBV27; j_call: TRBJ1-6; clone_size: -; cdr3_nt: TGTGCCAGTAGCCGTCAGAATTCGCCCCTCCACTTT; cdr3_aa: CASSRQNSPLHF
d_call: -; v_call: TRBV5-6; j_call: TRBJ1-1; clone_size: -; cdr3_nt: TGTGCCAGCAGCCCCCAGAACACTGAAGCTTTCTTT; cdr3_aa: CASSPQNTEAFF
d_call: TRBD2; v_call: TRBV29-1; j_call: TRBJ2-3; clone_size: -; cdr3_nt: TGCAGCGTTGAAGATCCCAGCGGGGGGGGCTCCCCCACAGATACGCAGTATTTT; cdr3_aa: CSVEDPSGGGSPTDTQYF
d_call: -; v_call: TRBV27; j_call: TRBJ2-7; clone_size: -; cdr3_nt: TGTGCCAGCAGGCTCGGACTGGCCTACGAGCAGTACTTC; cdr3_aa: CASRLGLAYEQYF
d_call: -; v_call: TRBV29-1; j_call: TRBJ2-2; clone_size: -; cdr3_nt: TGCAGCGTTGAAGGTACACAGGGTTCCGTCGCCGGGGAGCTGTTTTTT; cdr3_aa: CSVEGTQGSVAGELFF
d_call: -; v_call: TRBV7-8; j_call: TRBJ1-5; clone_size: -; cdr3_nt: TGTGCCAGCACCTTAGGGGCCTGGGGGAACAATCAGCCCCAGCATTTT; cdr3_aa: CASTLGAWGNNQPQHF
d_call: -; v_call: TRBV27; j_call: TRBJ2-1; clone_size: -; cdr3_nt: TGTGCCAGCAGGCAGGGGAGCTCCTACAATGAGCAGTTCTTC; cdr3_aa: CASRQGSSYNEQFF
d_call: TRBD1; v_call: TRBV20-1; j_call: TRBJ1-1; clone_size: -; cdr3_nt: TGCAGTGCTGAGGACAGGGCGCCGGGAGAAGCTTTCTTT; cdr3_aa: CSAEDRAPGEAFF
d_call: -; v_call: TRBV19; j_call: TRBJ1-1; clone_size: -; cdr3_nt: TGTGCCAGTAGTTACGGGGGATCGGGCACTGAAGCTTTCTTT; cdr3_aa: CASSYGGSGTEAFF
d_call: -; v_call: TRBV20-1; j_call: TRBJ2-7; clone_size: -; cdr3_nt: TGCAGTGCCAGCCGATCGGGCACCTCCTACGAGCAGTACTTC; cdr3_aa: CSASRSGTSYEQYF
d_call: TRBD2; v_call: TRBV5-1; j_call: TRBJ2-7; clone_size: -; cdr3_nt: TGCGCCAGCAGCTTGTCCTCGCCTTGGGAGGGTGCCCACGAGCAGTACTTC; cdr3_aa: CASSLSSPWEGAHEQYF
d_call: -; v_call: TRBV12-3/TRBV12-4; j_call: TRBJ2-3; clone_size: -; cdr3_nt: TGTGCCAGCAGTTTTTTGGGGGGCACAGATACGCAGTATTTT; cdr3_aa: CASSFLGGTDTQYF
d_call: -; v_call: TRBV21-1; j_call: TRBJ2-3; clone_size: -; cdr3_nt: TGTGCCAGCGACTTCACAGATACGCAGTATTTT; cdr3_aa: CASDFTDTQYF
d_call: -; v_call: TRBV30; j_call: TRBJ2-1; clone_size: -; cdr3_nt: TGTGCCTGGAGCGCGGGGCGTCCTCAATGGAATGAGCAGTTCTTC; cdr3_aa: CAWSAGRPQWNEQFF
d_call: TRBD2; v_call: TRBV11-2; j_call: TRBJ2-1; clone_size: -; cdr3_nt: TGTGCCAGTATAGGGACTAGCGGATATGAGCAGTTCTTC; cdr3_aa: CASIGTSGYEQFF
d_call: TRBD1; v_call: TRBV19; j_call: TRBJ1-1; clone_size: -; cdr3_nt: TGTGCCAGTAGTACCAACAGGGGGATGAAGAACACTGAAGCTTTCTTT; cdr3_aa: CASSTNRGMKNTEAFF
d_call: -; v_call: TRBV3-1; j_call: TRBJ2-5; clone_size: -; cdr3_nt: TGTGCCAGCAGCCAAGATCGTGGTAGCCGCGGGGAGACCCAGTACTTC; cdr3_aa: CASSQDRGSRGETQYF
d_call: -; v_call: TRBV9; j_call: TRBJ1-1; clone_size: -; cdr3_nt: TGTGCCAGCAGCGCACAAGGAAGCCCGCGCACTGAAGCTTTCTTT; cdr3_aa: CASSAQGSPRTEAFF
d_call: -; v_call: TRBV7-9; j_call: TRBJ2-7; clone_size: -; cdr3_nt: TGTGCCAGCAGCCACCGCTACGAGCAGTACTTC; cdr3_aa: CASSHRYEQYF
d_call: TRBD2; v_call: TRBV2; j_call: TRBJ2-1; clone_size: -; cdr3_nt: TGTGCCAGCGTGGGACTAGCGGGGGCCCTCAGTGAGTTCTTC; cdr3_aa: CASVGLAGALSEFF
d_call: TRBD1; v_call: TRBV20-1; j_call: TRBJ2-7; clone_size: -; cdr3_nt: TGCAGTGCCGGCGCCGGGACAGGGGTTTCCGAGCAGTACTTC; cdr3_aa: CSAGAGTGVSEQYF
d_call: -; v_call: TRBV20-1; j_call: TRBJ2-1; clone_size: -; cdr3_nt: TGCAGTGCTAGAGTACCAGACTACAATGAGCAGTTCTTC; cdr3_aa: CSARVPDYNEQFF
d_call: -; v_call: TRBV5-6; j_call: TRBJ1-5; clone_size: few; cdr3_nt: TGTGCCAGCAGCTCCACAGGGAGTAGCAATCAGCCCCAGCATTTT; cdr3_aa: CASSSTGSSNQPQHF